Below are 8 T cell receptor beta chains sequenced from a single sample in a study of technical replicates of blood from a handful of donors. The repertoire was sequenced with immunoSEQ multiplex PCR; TCRdb's copy has only in-frame clones and lacks some. The data contain approximately 78,000 clones, around 95% of them seen just once; the ten biggest clones take up less than 0.25%. The sequenced sample was T cells isolated from PBMCs. Receptors were obtained from a human donor in good health.

The rearrangement links TRBV5-4 to TRBJ2-6, with D possibly TRBD2 on 5 matching bases. This CDR3 has 17 amino acids. Germline V gives CDR1 SGHNT, CDR2 YYREEE (reference sequence). Trimming shortened V by 2 bases and J by 1 base, and 13 bases separated the two germline ends. The CDR3 spells CASSFVNRGSGANVLTF. CDR3 sequence (DNA): TGTGCCAGCAGCTTCGTCAATCGGGGATCTGGGGCCAACGTCCTGACTTTC.

The chain recombines TRBV21-1 with TRBJ1-3. TRBV21-1 is marked as a pseudogene. CDR3 length: 15 residues. This chain's CDR3 is CASSKSPISGNTIYF. The CDR3 region has the DNA TGTGCCAGCAGCAAGTCACCTATCTCTGGAAACACCATATATTTT.

V usage is TRBV2 and J usage is TRBJ2-3, with D perhaps TRBD1 (6 bases). This CDR3 region has 16 residues. Trimming removed 7 bases at V and 2 bases at J, with 19 bases between. Germline CDR1 is SNHLY and CDR2 is FYNNEI. This CDR3 reads CASNTDSGGYTDTQYF. CDR3 nucleotides: TGTGCCAGCAATACGGACAGCGGTGGATACACAGATACGCAGTATTTT.

This sequence joins TRBV19 and TRBJ1-1; D uncertain. The germline CDR1 and CDR2 sequences are LNHDA and SQIVND (reference sequence). The length of the CDR3 is 14 residues. The V end was cut by 3 bases, the J end by 5 bases, with 13 bases between. This chain's CDR3 is CASSISTTTTEAFF. Here the CDR3 DNA reads TGTGCCAGTAGTATCTCGACAACGACGACTGAAGCTTTCTTT.

This clone was observed once. J is TRBJ1-1 and V is TRBV6-6; 7 bases line up with TRBD1. Germline loops: CDR1 MNHNY, CDR2 SVGAGI (reference sequence). The CDR3 runs 15 residues. V lost 5 bases and J lost 3; bases outside the gene matches: 9. CDR3 nucleotide sequence: TGTGCCAGCAGTCATAGGGGGCGCGGGTACACTGAAGCTTTCTTT. Its protein product is CASSHRGRGYTEAFF.

The rearrangement uses TRBV10-3 and TRBJ2-4, with 7 bases that match TRBD1. The junction had 11 bases not matched to a gene; V was cut back by 2 bases and J by 7 bases. The CDR3 spans 16 residues. Germline loops: CDR1 ENHRY, CDR2 SYGVKD. The chain's CDR3 is CAISEHLTGDGNIQYF. The DNA for the CDR3 is TGTGCCATCAGTGAGCACCTCACAGGGGATGGGAACATTCAGTACTTC.

The chain has TRBV5-4 and TRBJ1-2, with 8 bases identical to TRBD1. Germline lookup yields CDR1 SGHNT and CDR2 YYREEE (reference sequence). Germline trimming cut 1 base from V and 4 bases from J; bases unmatched to any gene: 9. This CDR3 has 16 residues. CDR3 amino acids: CASSLQGAAGAYGYTF. As DNA, the CDR3 is TGTGCCAGCAGCTTGCAGGGGGCAGCCGGGGCCTATGGCTACACCTTC.

This clone has only one observation. This chain connects TRBV7-2 to TRBJ1-1; 7 bases agree with TRBD1. This CDR3 is built from 15 residues. V gave up 1 base and J gave up 0 bases; unmatched junction bases: 2. Germline V lookup: CDR1 SGHTA, CDR2 FQGNSA. The CDR3 protein is CASSLGGTVNTEAFF. For the CDR3, the DNA is TGTGCCAGCAGCTTAGGGGGGACAGTGAACACTGAAGCTTTCTTT.